These T cell receptor beta chains were read from a single sample in a study of monozygotic twins with inflammatory bowel disease. One entry per CDR3 protein, without DNA, is what TCRdb gives after re-calling the 5' RACE reads. Its table lists under 350,000 distinct CDR3 sequences. The sequencing sample was made of blood. The origin of the receptors is a human donor with ulcerative colitis or Crohn's disease, or a healthy co-twin of an affected twin (not recorded which). The CDR3 runs from the conserved cysteine through the conserved F or W.

TRBJ2-2 | TRBV12-3/TRBV12-4 | CASSLRRGKTSGSVGTGELFF
TRBJ2-1 | TRBV18 | CASSQPEDNEQFF
TRBJ2-5 | TRBV20-1 | CSARGADQETQYF
TRBJ1-2 | TRBV6-1 | CASSEVAGGEGYTF
TRBJ2-7 | TRBV6-5 | CASSYAWGTLYEQYF
TRBJ1-2 | TRBV4-3 | CASSQEGRSYGYTF
TRBJ2-5 | TRBV5-1 | CASRQQGRAETQYF
TRBJ2-3 | TRBV5-1 | CASSLAGAGVLYDTQYF
TRBJ2-2 | TRBV7-7 | CASRHAANTGELFF
TRBJ1-4 | TRBV5-1 | CASSLGQSNEKLFF
TRBJ2-1 | TRBV11-2 | CASSPPGLEISNEQFF
TRBJ1-1 | TRBV5-1 | CASSPRDTSEAFF
TRBJ2-4 | TRBV7-2 | CASSPGAGLAKNIQYF
TRBJ2-7 | TRBV20-1 | CSASQTGGTYEQYF
TRBJ2-3 | TRBV7-2 | CASSLAVGLADTQYF
TRBJ2-2 | TRBV7-2 | CASSLSLTNTGELFF
TRBJ1-1 | TRBV28 | CASETRVVTEAFF
TRBJ2-5 | TRBV20-1 | CSARDGSQGGETQYF
TRBJ2-7 | TRBV7-8 | CASRSSGQNSYEQYF
TRBJ1-5 | TRBV12-3/TRBV12-4 | CASSNPQGAWQPQHF
TRBJ1-2 | TRBV9 | CASSVEGNYGYTF
TRBJ2-7 | TRBV5-1 | CASSLRTGPNSYEQYF
TRBJ2-3 | TRBV7-2 | CASSRRGGPDTQYF
TRBJ2-3 | TRBV12-3/TRBV12-4 | CASSRSTGILTDTQYF
TRBJ2-1 | TRBV20-1 | CSAPGPRNEQFF
TRBJ1-6 | TRBV7-9 | CASNSQGNSYNSPLHF
TRBJ1-1 | TRBV5-1 | CASSLVIGLTEAFF
TRBJ1-1 | TRBV5-1 | CASSLGPGGTGAEAFF
TRBJ1-1 | TRBV4-3 | CASSQQDRATEAFF
TRBJ1-1 | TRBV6-1 | CASASLGWMNTEAFF
TRBJ2-2 | TRBV6-5 | CASSWGTANTGELFF
TRBJ2-7 | TRBV3-1 | CASSQGKSPRSGSYEQYF
TRBJ2-1 | TRBV12-3/TRBV12-4 | CASTAGGNEQFF
TRBJ2-4 | TRBV6-2/TRBV6-3 | CASSWTGPGKNIQYF
TRBJ2-1 | TRBV24-1 | CATSVQSGQGNEQFF
TRBJ2-7 | TRBV10-2 | CASTALGGATEQYF
TRBJ2-3 | TRBV30 | CAWSRGQGNTDTQYF
TRBJ1-4 | TRBV12-3/TRBV12-4 | CASSLTPRGREKLFF
TRBJ2-4 | TRBV10-3 | CAITPDLGTGIQYF
TRBJ2-5 | TRBV12-3/TRBV12-4 | CASSPVWRGETQYF
TRBJ2-1 | TRBV18 | CASSRSVGENEQFF
TRBJ2-1 | TRBV27 | CASSYLGPNYNEQFF
TRBJ2-5 | TRBV9 | CASSVGGSGQETQYF
TRBJ2-6 | TRBV7-9 | CASSMSGANVLTF
TRBJ2-6 | TRBV28 | CASSLSGSGANVLTF
TRBJ2-2 | TRBV29-1 | CSVRQGADTGELFF
TRBJ2-5 | TRBV7-2 | CASSLVLQRPQETQYF
TRBJ2-1 | TRBV10-3 | CAISRKGQQHYNEQFF
TRBJ2-7 | TRBV5-1 | CASSPGDRASYEQYF
TRBJ1-5 | TRBV9 | CASGGRGSNQPQHF
TRBJ2-2 | TRBV7-9 | CASSSVGGTRTGELFF
TRBJ2-4 | TRBV20-1 | CSAIAGGSRGNIQYF
TRBJ1-3 | TRBV30 | CAWSAENQVNVGPSGYTIYF
TRBJ1-2 | TRBV6-2/TRBV6-3 | CASSFLESYGYTF
TRBJ1-4 | TRBV20-1 | CSPNRGPEKLFF